Sequencing of this T cell receptor beta chain was carried out in a study of blood T cell repertoires in COVID-19. TCRdb's copy holds only in-frame clones and misses some; the assay was immunoSEQ multiplex PCR. The data contain approximately 87,000 clones, around 89% of them singletons. The V segment lost 0 bases and the J segment 0 bases; nucleotides outside the gene matches: 5. Per germline, CDR1 SGHTA and CDR2 FQGNSA. The CDR3 extends over 17 amino acids. The J gene is TRBJ2-1, the V gene TRBV7-2, with TRBD2 matching over 7 bases. The receptor's source is a man aged 65 to 79 with active or convalescent COVID-19. Sequenced sample: peripheral blood. The CDR3 here is CASSLAEGGSSYNEQFF. The CDR3 nucleotides read TGTGCCAGCAGCTTAGCAGAGGGAGGGAGCTCCTACAATGAGCAGTTCTTC.